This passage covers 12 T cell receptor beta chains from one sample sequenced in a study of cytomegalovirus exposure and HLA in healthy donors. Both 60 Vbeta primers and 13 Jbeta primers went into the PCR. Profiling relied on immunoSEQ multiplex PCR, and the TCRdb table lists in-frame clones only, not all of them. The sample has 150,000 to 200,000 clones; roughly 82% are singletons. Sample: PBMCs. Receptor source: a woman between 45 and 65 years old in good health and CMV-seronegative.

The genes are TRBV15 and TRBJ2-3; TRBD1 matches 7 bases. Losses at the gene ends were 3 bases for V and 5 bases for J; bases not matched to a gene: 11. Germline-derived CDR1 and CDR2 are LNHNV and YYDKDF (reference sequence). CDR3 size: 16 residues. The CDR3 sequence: CATSSNPTGWGDTQYF. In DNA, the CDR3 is TGTGCCACCAGCAGCAATCCGACAGGGTGGGGAGATACGCAGTATTTT.

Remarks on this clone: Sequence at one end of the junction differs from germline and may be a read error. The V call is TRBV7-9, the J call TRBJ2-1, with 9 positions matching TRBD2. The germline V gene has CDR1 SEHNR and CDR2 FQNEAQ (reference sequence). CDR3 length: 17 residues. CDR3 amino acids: CSSSLLKTSGSYNEQFF. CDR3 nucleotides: TGTTCCAGCAGCCTACTAAAGACTAGCGGTAGCTACAATGAGCAGTTCTTC.

CDR3 coding DNA: TGTGCCAGCAGCTCAGACAGGGCCCTTAACACTGAAGCTTTCTTT. Translated: CASSSDRALNTEAFF. The chain combines TRBV7-8 with TRBJ1-1, with 7 bases matching TRBD1. The CDR3 loop spans 15 amino acids. V lost 4 bases, J lost 2 bases, and 7 bases stayed unmatched. CDR1 is SGHVS and CDR2 is FQNEAQ in the germline V gene. Full variable domain (missing parts from reference TRBV7-8 and TRBJ1-1): GAGVSQSPRYKVAKRGQDVALRCDPISGHVSLFWYQQALGQGPEFLTYFQNEAQLDKSGLPSDRFFAERPEGSVSTLKIQRTQQEDSAVYLCASSSDRALNTEAFFGQGTRLTVV.

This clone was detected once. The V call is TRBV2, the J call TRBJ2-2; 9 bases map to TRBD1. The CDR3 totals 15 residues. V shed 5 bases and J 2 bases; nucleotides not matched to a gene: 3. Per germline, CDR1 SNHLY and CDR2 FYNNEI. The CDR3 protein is CASSRDRVNTGELFF. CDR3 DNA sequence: TGTGCCAGCAGTCGGGACAGGGTCAACACCGGGGAGCTGTTTTTT. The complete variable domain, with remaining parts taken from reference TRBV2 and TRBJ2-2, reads EPEVTQTPSHQVTQMGQEVILRCVPISNHLYFYWYRQILGQKVEFLVSFYNNEISEKSEIFDDQFSVERPDGSNFTLKIRSTKLEDSAMYFCASSRDRVNTGELFFGEGSRLTVL.

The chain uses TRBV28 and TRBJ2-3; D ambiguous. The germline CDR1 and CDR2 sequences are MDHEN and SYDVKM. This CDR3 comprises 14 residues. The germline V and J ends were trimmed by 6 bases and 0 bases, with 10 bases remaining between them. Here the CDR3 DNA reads TGTGCCAGCAGCCGAACAATGAGCACAGATACGCAGTATTTT. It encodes CASSRTMSTDTQYF.

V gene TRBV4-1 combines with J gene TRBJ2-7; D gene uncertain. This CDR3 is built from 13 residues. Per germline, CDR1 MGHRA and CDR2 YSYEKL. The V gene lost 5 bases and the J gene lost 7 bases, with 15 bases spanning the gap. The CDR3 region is CASSKWSIEEQYF. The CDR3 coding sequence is TGCGCCAGCAGCAAATGGTCTATCGAGGAGCAGTACTTC.

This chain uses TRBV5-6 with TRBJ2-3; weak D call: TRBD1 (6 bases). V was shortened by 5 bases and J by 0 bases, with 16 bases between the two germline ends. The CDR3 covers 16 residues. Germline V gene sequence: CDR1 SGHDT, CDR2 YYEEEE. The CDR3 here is CASRRGTVASTDTQYF. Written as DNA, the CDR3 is TGTGCCAGCAGGAGGGGGACGGTAGCTAGCACAGATACGCAGTATTTT. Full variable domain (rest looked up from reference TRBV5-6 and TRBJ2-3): DAGVTQSPTHLIKTRGQQVTLRCSPKSGHDTVSWYQQALGQGPQFIFQYYEEEERQRGNFPDRFSGHQFPNYSSELNVNALLLGDSALYLCASRRGTVASTDTQYFGPGTRLTVL.

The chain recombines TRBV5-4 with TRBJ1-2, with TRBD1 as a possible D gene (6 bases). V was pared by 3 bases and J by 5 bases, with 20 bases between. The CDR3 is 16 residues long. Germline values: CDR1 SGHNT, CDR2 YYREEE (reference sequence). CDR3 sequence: CASSWGRGSIGYGYTF. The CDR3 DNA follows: TGTGCCAGCAGCTGGGGAAGGGGGTCTATCGGGTATGGCTACACCTTC.

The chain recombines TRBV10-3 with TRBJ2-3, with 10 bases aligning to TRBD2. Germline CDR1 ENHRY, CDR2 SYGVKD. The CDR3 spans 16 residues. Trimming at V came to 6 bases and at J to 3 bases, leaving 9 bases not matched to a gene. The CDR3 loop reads CAISPSSGRKTDTQYF. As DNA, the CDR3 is TGTGCCATCAGCCCCTCTAGCGGGAGAAAGACAGATACGCAGTATTTT.

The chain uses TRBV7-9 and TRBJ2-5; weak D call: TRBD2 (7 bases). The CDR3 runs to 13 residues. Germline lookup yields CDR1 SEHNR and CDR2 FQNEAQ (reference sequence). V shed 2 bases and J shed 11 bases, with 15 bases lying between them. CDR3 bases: TGTGCCAGCAGCTTATTGGGGGCGCGGGAGCAGTACTTC. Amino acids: CASSLLGAREQYF.

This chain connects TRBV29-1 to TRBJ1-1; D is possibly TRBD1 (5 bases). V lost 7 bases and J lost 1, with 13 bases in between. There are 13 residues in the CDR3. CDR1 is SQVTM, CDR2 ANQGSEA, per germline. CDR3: CSAVPQGNTEAFF. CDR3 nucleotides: TGCAGCGCTGTACCCCAGGGGAACACTGAAGCTTTCTTT.

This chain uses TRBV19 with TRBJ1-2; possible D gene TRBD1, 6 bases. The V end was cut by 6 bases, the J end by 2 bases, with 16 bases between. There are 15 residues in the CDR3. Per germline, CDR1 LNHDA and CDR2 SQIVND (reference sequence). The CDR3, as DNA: TGTGCCAGTAGGACTAAGGACAGCACAAACTATGGCTACACCTTC. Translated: CASRTKDSTNYGYTF. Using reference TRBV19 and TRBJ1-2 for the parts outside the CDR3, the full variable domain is DGGITQSPKYLFRKEGQNVTLSCEQNLNHDAMYWYRQDPGQGLRLIYYSQIVNDFQKGDIAEGYSVSREKKESFPLTVTSAQKNPTAFYLCASRTKDSTNYGYTFGSGTRLTVV.